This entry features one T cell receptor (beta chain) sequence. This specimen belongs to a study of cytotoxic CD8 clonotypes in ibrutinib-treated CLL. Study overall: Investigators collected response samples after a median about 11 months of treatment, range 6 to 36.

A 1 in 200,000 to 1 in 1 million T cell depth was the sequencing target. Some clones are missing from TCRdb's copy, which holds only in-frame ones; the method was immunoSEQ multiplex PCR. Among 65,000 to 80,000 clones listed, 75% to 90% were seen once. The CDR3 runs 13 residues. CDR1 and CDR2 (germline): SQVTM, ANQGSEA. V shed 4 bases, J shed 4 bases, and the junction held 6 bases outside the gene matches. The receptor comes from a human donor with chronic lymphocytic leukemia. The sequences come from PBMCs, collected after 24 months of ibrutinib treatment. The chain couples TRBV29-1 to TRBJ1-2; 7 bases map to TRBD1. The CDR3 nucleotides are TGCAGCGTTGCGCAGGGGGGTGGCTATGGCTACACCTTC. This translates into CSVAQGGGYGYTF.